The clone carrying this TCR beta chain occurred once. No antigen is known for it. The junction departs from germline at one end; a sequencing error may be responsible. Per sample, extraction of total RNA gave at least 5 micrograms in every case. PCR was performed a second time for about 6 to 12 cycles using a sample-barcoded 5' primer and a J-beta primer mix. Via MiXCR, TCRdb re-called the 5' RACE reads, giving one row per CDR3 protein. Here the sample spans about 400,000 distinct CDR3 sequences, about 55% being singletons. This sample is part of a study of blood T cells in healthy people across ages. The CDR3 consists of 14 residues. Germline V gene lookup returns CDR1 ENHRY and CDR2 SYGVKD. Study-wide results and limits: Lack of knowledge of donor CMV status possibly confounded expanded clonotype changes. Higher naive T cell percentage went strongly together with higher TCR beta diversity. Per million T cells, TCR beta diversity dropped roughly linearly as age increased.

This receptor was identified in a man aged 55 to 70 in good health. Specimen: blood. The chain carries TRBV10-3 and TRBJ2-7, with 7 positions matching TRBD2. As DNA, the CDR3 is TGTGCCGTCAGTGAGGGGAGGGGCTCCTACGAGCAGTACTTC. It translates to CAVSEGRGSYEQYF.